This is a list of T cell receptor beta chains from one sample in a study of T cells expressing NK-cell markers. Using the 5' RACE reads, TCRdb records one entry per CDR3 protein without DNA. This sample's table has roughly 150,000 distinct CDR3 sequences. Input material: blood T cells: a sorted CD56 or NKG2C T cell subset, CD4+ or CD8+ T cells, or bulk PBMC T cells (not recorded which). These TCRs come from a man aged 18 to 69 in good health. The CDR3 runs from the conserved cysteine through the conserved F or W.

TRBV4-1	TRBJ1-2	CASSQDPRDRGYTF
TRBV6-1	TRBJ2-2	CASSRTGGTGELFF
TRBV9	TRBJ2-5	CASSVGINERKTNQETQYF
TRBV9	TRBJ2-7	CASSDRDRAFGEQYF
TRBV21-1	TRBJ2-7	CASSKATRANYEQYF
TRBV10-3	TRBJ2-3	CAISEMGGAADTQYF
TRBV12-3/TRBV12-4	TRBJ1-2	CASSSQLDRYYGYTF
TRBV7-2	TRBJ2-7	CASSFTGQGVREQYF
TRBV4-2	TRBJ1-5	CASSQEYGRGQPQHF
TRBV6-1	TRBJ2-7	CASSQPGLASVQYF
TRBV29-1	TRBJ1-1	CSVWRGTEAFF
TRBV13	TRBJ2-7	CASSLGLGTGRDEQYF
TRBV19	TRBJ1-2	CASSPGSGGYGYTF
TRBV28	TRBJ2-2	CASSSRKAGANTGELFF
TRBV21-1	TRBJ1-2	CASSKVCRYYGYTF
TRBV11-1	TRBJ2-4	CASSQDIWTGGASKNIQYF
TRBV24-1	TRBJ2-3	CAEGSGDKDTDTQYF
TRBV9	TRBJ1-2	CASSVGGYGYTF
TRBV4-2	TRBJ1-4	CASSQDMGQGRLNEKLFF
TRBV5-6	TRBJ2-7	CASSLGGQEEDEQYF
TRBV7-9	TRBJ2-2	CASIRRGELFF
TRBV3-1	TRBJ1-1	CASSQDFGLNTEAFF
TRBV2	TRBJ1-2	CASSPGTDAYYGYTF
TRBV6-5	TRBJ2-1	CASSYYTGFDEQFF
TRBV19	TRBJ2-2	CASNPSLDTGELFF
TRBV27	TRBJ2-7	CASGQLAGVDYEQYF
TRBV5-1	TRBJ2-7	CASRTDRDAASFYEQYF
TRBV6-2/TRBV6-3	TRBJ2-3	CASSLTSGAADTQYF
TRBV6-5	TRBJ2-3	CASSYMGAPFSDTDTQYF
TRBV7-7	TRBJ1-1	CASSLLQGGNTEAFF
TRBV3-1	TRBJ2-1	CASTAGNGAYNEQFF
TRBV27	TRBJ2-7	CASAPPGESYEQYF
TRBV6-1	TRBJ1-1	CASSEGRDLNTEAFF
TRBV6-5	TRBJ1-1	CASRSDREAFF
TRBV3-1	TRBJ1-4	CASSPLSGTGGPNEKLFF
TRBV20-1	TRBJ1-6	CSAPTTGDDSPLHF
TRBV11-2	TRBJ2-5	CASSSLAGGRDQETQYF
TRBV29-1	TRBJ2-1	CSVEAAAASSYNEQFF
TRBV28	TRBJ2-1	CASSSPGYNEQFF
TRBV7-9	TRBJ2-3	CASSFSSGGVTDTQYF
TRBV5-1	TRBJ2-7	CASSYDKDRGSYEQYF
TRBV9	TRBJ2-3	CASSSTGGIDTDTQYF